A single T cell receptor beta chain is shown here with its context. Antigen specificity is unknown. PCR used 60 Vbeta primers and 13 Jbeta primers. Here immunoSEQ multiplex PCR was the method, and the copy in TCRdb shows in-frame clones only, minus some. The sample includes fewer than 250,000 clones, about 77% of them seen just once. The record originates from a study of cytomegalovirus exposure and HLA in healthy donors. Findings and caveats of the study: The later analysis indicated that the majority of CMV-associated TCR beta chains appeared HLA-restricted. Most TCR sequences showed up rarely, but some public TCRs showed up in many donors. TCR beta chain V- and J-gene trimming was linked, in a later analysis, to a missense variant in DCLRE1C.

The CDR3 contains 14 residues. Between the trimmed V and J ends, which lost 3 bases and 4 bases, there was a span of 12 bases. Germline V gene sequence: CDR1 GTSNPN, CDR2 SVGIG (reference sequence). The gene calls are TRBV30 and TRBJ2-2; D may be TRBD2 (7 bases). Input material: PBMCs. This clonotype originated in a man aged 25-40 years in good health and CMV-seropositive. The CDR3 protein is CAWRLGGATGELFF. The CDR3 DNA follows: TGTGCCTGGAGGTTGGGGGGGGCCACCGGGGAGCTGTTTTTT.